The clone carrying this TCR beta chain was recorded only once. This CDR3 has 13 amino acids. V was trimmed by 2 bases and J by 2 bases, leaving 6 bases between them. Germline V gene sequence: CDR1 SGDLS, CDR2 YYNGEE. These data belong to a study of blood T cell repertoires in COVID-19. Study-wide background: T cells, B-cell-depleted T cells, or PBMCs supplied cDNA or gDNA.

Clones were sequenced by immunoSEQ multiplex PCR, and TCRdb holds only the in-frame ones, with some missing. The table lists 270,000 or so clones, 86% of them singletons. Sequencing was carried out using PBMCs or T cells enriched from blood (not recorded which). V usage is TRBV9 and J usage is TRBJ2-3; D not certain. The source of this sequence is a woman younger than 35 who had recovered from COVID-19. The CDR3 coding sequence is TGTGCCAGCAGCGTTAGTTCCACAGATACGCAGTATTTT. Translating gives CASSVSSTDTQYF.